This T cell receptor beta chain was retrieved from a study of regulatory T cells in long-lasting Graves disease. Study-wide points: Small numbers of samples may have cut accuracy.

The time point: newly diagnosed GD, antithyroid drugs for less than 3 months. PBMC RNA was the source of the TCR library. Patients came through an endocrinology department, and that department was in Xi'an, China. The CDR3 is 18 residues long. V shed 3 bases, J shed 2 bases, and the junction held 12 bases outside the gene matches. Germline assignment: CDR1 SNHLY and CDR2 FYNNEI. CDR3-region Arm-PCR and iRepertoire HTBI primers produced the TCR beta libraries. TCRdb called the multiplex PCR reads again in MiXCR, with one record for every CDR3 protein. Among about 440,000 distinct CDR3 sequences, 16% were seen once, and the ten largest hold about 10%. This clonotype was detected a few times. Its specificity is unknown. A read error is possible here, since a much larger clone lies one base away. The same data also went into a second study, on T cells in Graves' hyperthyroidism and ophthalmopathy. That study adds: Exclusion followed for patients with uncontrolled infection, other autoimmune disease, pregnancy or lactation. First-round RT-PCR with HTBI primers amplified the TCR CDR3 region.

This chain joins TRBV2 and TRBJ2-7; TRBD2 matches at 11 bases. The material was peripheral blood mononuclear cells (PBMCs), obtained at new diagnosis, from a patient treated with antithyroid drugs. The source is a woman in her 30s with Graves disease. DNA for the CDR3: TGTGCCAGCAGTGATGCCGGGCGAACTAGCGGGAGAACCTACGAGCAGTACTTC. It encodes CASSDAGRTSGRTYEQYF.